The clone carrying this T cell receptor beta chain was counted ten times or more. The antigen is unknown. Sequencing ends 3 residues short of the CDR3 end; the germline J gene provides the rest. The data are from a study of T cell clonality in common variable immunodeficiency. Repertoires were generated with immunoSEQ multiplex PCR, while TCRdb's copy carries only in-frame clones and drops some. This repertoire holds some 50,000 clones, and none appear only once. Study-level results: Repertoire-complication correlations in CVID were limited by patient heterogeneity.

CDR3 length: 13 residues. Trimming shortened V by 1 base and J by 4 bases, and 8 bases separated the two germline ends. V and J are TRBV12-3 or TRBV12-4 and TRBJ2-7; D is unclear. The material sequenced was peripheral blood mononuclear cells. The sequence derives from a person aged 18 to 69 in good health. CDR3 bases read: TGTGCCAGCAGTTTAGGTGTGTCTTACGAG. Translated, it gives CASSLGVSYE. The whole CDR3 sequence reads CASSLGVSYEQYF.